Presented here are 21 T cell receptor beta chains from one specimen sequenced in a study of blood T cells in healthy people across ages. Primed by a sample-barcoded 5' primer and a J-beta primer mix, a second PCR proceeded for about 6 to 11 cycles. TCRdb reprocessed the 5' RACE reads with MiXCR, giving one entry per CDR3 protein. The table lists some 880,000 distinct CDR3 sequences, around 34% of them singletons. Sequencing was performed on blood. The receptors here all came from a man between 18 and 29 years old in good health.

This clonotype has only a few counts. This chain links TRBV4-3 with TRBJ1-1; possible D gene TRBD1, 6 bases. From germline, CDR1 is LGHNA and CDR2 YSLEER. There are 14 residues in the CDR3. Trimming took off 0 bases at V and 7 bases at J, with 12 bases between the two ends. CDR3 DNA: TGCGCCAGCAGCCAAGACGAGGGGGATCGTGAAGCTTTCTTT. As protein: CASSQDEGDREAFF.

V usage is TRBV12-3 or TRBV12-4 and J usage is TRBJ1-2; possibly TRBD1 for D (6 bases). The CDR3 runs to 13 residues. The V end lost 8 bases, the J end lost 6 bases, and 16 bases lay between the germline ends. CDR3 bases: TGTGCCAGCTCTGCGGGAGGGGGAGATGGCTACACCTTC. Its protein product is CASSAGGGDGYTF.

The chain couples TRBV5-1 to TRBJ1-2; D may be TRBD1 (5 bases). The germline V gene has CDR1 SGHRS and CDR2 YFSETQ. CDR3 length: 15 amino acids. Trimming cost V 3 bases and J 5 bases, with 17 bases left between them. CDR3 DNA sequence: TGCGCCAGCAGCTCGGTGGGGGAGTCGGGATATGGCTACACCTTC. Its protein is CASSSVGESGYGYTF.

The chain links TRBV7-8 to TRBJ1-6; D remains ambiguous. This CDR3 is built from 16 residues. V lost 4 bases, J lost 5 bases, and 15 bases lay in between. Germline lookup yields CDR1 SGHVS and CDR2 FQNEAQ. For the CDR3, the DNA is TGTGCCAGCAGCTCCGAAACAGTCTTCGATAATTCACCCCTCCACTTT. Translating gives CASSSETVFDNSPLHF.

The chain couples TRBV6-6 to TRBJ1-1; D not resolved. The CDR3 totals 12 residues. Germline values: CDR1 MNHNY, CDR2 SVGAGI (reference sequence). V gave up 7 bases and J gave up 5 bases, with 11 bases separating them. The CDR3 DNA follows: TGTGCCAGCACTATCCCCGGGACTGAAGCTTTCTTT. Residues: CASTIPGTEAFF.

The chain couples TRBV10-3 to TRBJ2-7; 8 nucleotides agree with TRBD2. The CDR3 runs 14 residues. V gave up 6 bases and J gave up 3 bases; unmatched junction bases: 7. Per the germline V gene, CDR1 is ENHRY and CDR2 is SYGVKD. CDR3 sequence (DNA): TGTGCCATCAGCAAGCGGGGGCCCGACTACGAGCAGTACTTC. This translates into CAISKRGPDYEQYF.

The chain employs TRBV29-1 and TRBJ2-1; D is unresolved. Trimming left V 3 bases short and J 8 bases short, with 14 bases between. Germline V gene sequence: CDR1 SQVTM, CDR2 ANQGSEA. The CDR3 extends over 13 amino acids. The CDR3 DNA sequence: TGCAGCGTTGAGGTTGTAGGATCGGATGAGCAGTTCTTC. Its translation is CSVEVVGSDEQFF.

In its sample, this clonotype was seen a few times. This CDR3 reads CASSLAPMSGPSSYEQYF. The CDR3 bases are TGCGCCAGCAGCTTGGCCCCAATGTCAGGCCCGAGCTCCTACGAGCAGTACTTC. The chain is built from TRBV5-1 and TRBJ2-7; no definite D call. Germline values: CDR1 SGHRS, CDR2 YFSETQ. Trimming removed 0 bases at V and 0 bases at J, with 19 bases between. This CDR3 is built from 18 residues.

In the case of this clonotype: At one end, the junction sequence differs from germline, possibly due to a read error. The V and J genes are TRBV27 and TRBJ1-2; D is ambiguous. The CDR3 extends over 14 amino acids. Germline CDR1 MNHEY, CDR2 SMNVEV (reference sequence). Here the CDR3 DNA reads TGTGCCAGCAGTGTATCGAACAGCAACTATGGCTACACCTTC. Its protein is CASSVSNSNYGYTF.

This clonotype was seen ten or more times. The chain uses TRBV4-1 and TRBJ2-7; 9 nucleotides line up with TRBD1. This CDR3 has 14 residues. V lost 7 bases, J lost 3 bases, and 7 bases stayed unmatched. The V gene's germline CDR1 is MGHRA and CDR2 YSYEKL. The CDR3 nucleotides read TGCGCCAGCACAACTCGGACAGGGGACTACGAGCAGTACTTC. This gives the protein CASTTRTGDYEQYF.

The chain joins TRBV20-1 to TRBJ2-7; 11 bases are a match to TRBD2. V gave up 0 bases and J gave up 7 bases; unmatched junction bases: 8. Germline CDR1 and CDR2: DFQATT and SNEGSKA (reference sequence). CDR3 length equals 15 residues. CDR3 sequence: CSARDPSGGYNEQYF. For the CDR3, the DNA is TGCAGTGCTAGAGATCCTAGCGGGGGGTACAATGAGCAGTACTTC.

This clonotype was seen ten or more times. The chain is built from TRBV5-1 and TRBJ2-5; 9 bases map to TRBD2. The ends lost 5 bases at V and 1 base at J; junction bases unmatched: 9. Germline loops: CDR1 SGHRS, CDR2 YFSETQ. The CDR3 is 16 amino acids. CDR3 region: CASSLVAGALQETQYF. CDR3 DNA sequence: TGCGCCAGCAGTCTCGTAGCGGGGGCCCTCCAAGAGACCCAGTACTTC.

DNA for the CDR3: TGTGCCAGCAGCCCTATGGGACTACTCGACAATGAGCAGTACTTC. Protein sequence: CASSPMGLLDNEQYF. The chain couples TRBV2 to TRBJ2-5, with TRBD2 matching over 7 bases. J gave up 11 bases and V 6 bases, and 18 bases lay outside the gene matches. This CDR3 has 15 residues. Germline lookup yields CDR1 SNHLY and CDR2 FYNNEI.

This chain links TRBV6-2 or TRBV6-3 with TRBJ2-5, with a tentative D call TRBD1 (5 bases). V was shortened by 6 bases and J by 12 bases, with 17 bases between the two germline ends. The CDR3 covers 12 residues. From germline, CDR1 is MNHEY and CDR2 SVGEGT. CDR3 sequence reads: CASRTTGDQEYF. CDR3 coding DNA: TGTGCCAGCAGGACCACAGGAGACCAGGAGTACTTC.

The chain uses TRBV7-2 and TRBJ2-7, with D maybe TRBD2 (6 bases). V lost 1 base, J lost 0 bases, and 13 bases lay in between. The CDR3 has 16 residues. The germline V gene encodes CDR1 SGHTA and CDR2 FQGNSA. CDR3 residues: CASSLEGRGTSYEQYF. CDR3 nucleotides: TGTGCCAGCAGCTTAGAGGGGCGGGGAACCTCCTACGAGCAGTACTTC. The whole variable domain, remainder taken from reference TRBV7-2 and TRBJ2-7, is GAGVSQSPSNKVTEKGKDVELRCDPISGHTALYWYRQSLGQGLEFLIYFQGNSAPDKSGLPSDRFSAERTGGSVSTLTIQRTQQEDSAVYLCASSLEGRGTSYEQYFGPGTRLTVT.

This clonotype was picked up one time. This chain connects TRBV7-9 to TRBJ1-4; possibly TRBD1 for D (5 bases). With 3 bases removed from V and 6 bases from J, the gap between germline ends came to 11 bases. The CDR3 spans 14 residues. The V gene's germline CDR1 is SEHNR and CDR2 FQNEAQ (reference sequence). The CDR3: CASSFGHVDEKLFF. CDR3 coding DNA: TGTGCCAGCAGCTTCGGACACGTTGATGAAAAACTGTTTTTT.

The chain carries TRBV20-1 and TRBJ2-2, with D unclear. In germline, CDR1 is DFQATT, CDR2 SNEGSKA (reference sequence). V lost 7 bases and J 0 bases, leaving 9 bases between the germline ends. This CDR3 has 13 residues. The CDR3 coding sequence is TGCAGTGGGGATATAGCGAACACCGGGGAGCTGTTTTTT. As protein: CSGDIANTGELFF.

Worth noting for this clonotype: This could be a read error, since a much larger clone is one nucleotide away. The chain couples TRBV9 to TRBJ1-4; possible D gene TRBD1, 5 bases. The CDR3 totals 15 residues. Germline CDR1 reads SGDLS; CDR2 reads YYNGEE. The CDR3 sequence: CASSVGAGANKKLFF. In DNA, the CDR3 is TGTGCCAGCAGCGTAGGGGCCGGGGCTAATAAAAAACTGTTTTTT.

The chain couples TRBV4-1 to TRBJ1-1, with TRBD1 identical over 10 bases. Losses at the gene ends were 2 bases for V and 0 bases for J; bases not matched to a gene: 9. Per the germline V gene, CDR1 is MGHRA and CDR2 is YSYEKL. The CDR3 is made up of 18 amino acids. In nucleotides, the CDR3 is TGCGCCAGCAGCCAAAAACCGGGACAGGGGAAGATGAACACTGAAGCTTTCTTT. Its protein is CASSQKPGQGKMNTEAFF.

On this clonotype itself: Since a much larger clone is just one base distant, this may be a read error. J is TRBJ2-5 and V is TRBV12-3 or TRBV12-4; 10 positions match TRBD1. Trimming at V came to 1 base and at J to 5 bases, leaving 4 bases not matched to a gene. CDR3 length: 15 amino acids. CDR3 sequence (DNA): TGTGCCAGCAGTTTAGGACAGGGGGCTTCGGAGACCCAGTACTTC. Translated, it gives CASSLGQGASETQYF.

This clonotype was detected only a few times. This rearrangement joins TRBV4-3 to TRBJ1-1, with D uncertain. Germline V CDR1 and CDR2: LGHNA, YSLEER. The V and J ends lost 3 bases and 7 bases respectively, with 18 bases between them. CDR3 length equals 15 residues. The DNA for the CDR3 is TGCGCCAGCAGCCAGGAGCGTACAGCTGCCCGTGAAGCTTTCTTT. Protein product: CASSQERTAAREAFF.